Sequencing of this T cell receptor beta chain was carried out in a study of beta chain features in type 1 diabetes. Study-wide points: Diminished insertions and augmented deletions at VDJ junctions characterized type 1 diabetes patients. Among patients with Type 1 diabetes, TCRB CDR3s were moderately but significantly shorter in every one of the four CD4+ subsets. Overrepresentation of cells with high TCR expression could result from cDNA sequencing.

About this clone itself: Its specificity is unknown.

The ends were cut back, 2 bases at V and 1 base at J, with 12 bases in the middle. In germline, CDR1 is SGHVS, CDR2 FNYEAQ. The CDR3 loop spans 15 amino acids. The whole isolated RNA underwent reverse transcription, so sequencing captured expressed TCRB transcripts. Here immunoSEQ multiplex PCR was the method, and the copy in TCRdb shows in-frame clones only, minus some. The data show hundreds of thousands of clones, over 13% seen once. The sequenced material came from naive CD4+ T cells from blood. V gene TRBV7-6 combines with J gene TRBJ2-7; D may be TRBD2 (5 bases). This clonotype was sampled from a man younger than 30 with type 1 diabetes. DNA for the CDR3: TGTGCCAGCAGCTTAAGAGGACCGGGGTCCTACGAGCAGTACTTC. It codes for CASSLRGPGSYEQYF.